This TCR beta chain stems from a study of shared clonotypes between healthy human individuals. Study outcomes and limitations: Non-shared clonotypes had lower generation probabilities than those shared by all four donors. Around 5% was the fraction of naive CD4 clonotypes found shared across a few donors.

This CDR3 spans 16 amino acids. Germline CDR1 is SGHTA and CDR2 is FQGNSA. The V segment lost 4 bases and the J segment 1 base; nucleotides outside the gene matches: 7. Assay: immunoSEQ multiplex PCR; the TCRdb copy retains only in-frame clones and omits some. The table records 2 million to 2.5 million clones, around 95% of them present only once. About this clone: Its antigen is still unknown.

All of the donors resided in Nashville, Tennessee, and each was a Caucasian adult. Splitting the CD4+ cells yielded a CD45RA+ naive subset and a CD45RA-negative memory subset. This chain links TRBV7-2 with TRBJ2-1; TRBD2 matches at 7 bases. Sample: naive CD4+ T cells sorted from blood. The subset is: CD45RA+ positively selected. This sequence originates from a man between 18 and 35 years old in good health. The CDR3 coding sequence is TGTGCCAGCAGCTCGGGACTACCTACTTCCTACAATGAGCAGTTCTTC. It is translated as CASSSGLPTSYNEQFF.